This TCR beta chain was recorded in a study of PD-L1 blockade in urothelial cancer. Profiling relied on immunoSEQ multiplex PCR, and the TCRdb table lists in-frame clones only, not all of them. The table shows 80,000 to 90,000 clones, with under 90% occurring only once. Indicated time point: pretreatment peripheral blood. The CDR3 loop spans 15 amino acids. J gave up 6 bases and V 3 bases, and 5 bases lay outside the gene matches. The germline CDR1 and CDR2 sequences are MNHEY and SMNVEV (reference sequence). This chain joins TRBV27 and TRBJ2-1, with 10 bases lining up with TRBD2. The specimen was PBMCs, collected around atezolizumab (anti-PD-L1) treatment. This sequence originates from a man aged 55 to 69 with urothelial cancer. This CDR3 is CASSFLAGGFNEQFF. The CDR3 DNA sequence: TGTGCCAGCAGTTTTTTAGCGGGGGGATTCAATGAGCAGTTCTTC.